This TCR beta chain was recorded in a study of blood T cell repertoires in COVID-19. Study at large: PBMCs, B-cell-depleted T cells, or T cells provided the cDNA or gDNA that made up the material.

CDR1 SGHTS and CDR2 YDEGEE come from the germline V gene. Between the trimmed V and J ends, which lost 2 bases and 0 bases, there was a span of 9 bases. The length of the CDR3 is 14 residues. Some clones are missing from TCRdb's copy, which holds only in-frame ones; the method was immunoSEQ multiplex PCR. The table shows about 140,000 clones, with 65% to 85% occurring only once. The sequenced sample consisted of peripheral blood. The chain is built from TRBV5-8 and TRBJ2-7; a possible D gene is TRBD2 (6 bases). This clonotype was obtained from a woman aged 60 to 75 with acute or convalescent COVID-19. CDR3 sequence reads: CASSFSSGSYEQYF. DNA for the CDR3: TGTGCCAGCAGCTTTAGTAGCGGCTCCTACGAGCAGTACTTC.